This T cell receptor beta chain was obtained from a study of cytomegalovirus exposure and HLA in healthy donors. PCR used 60 Vbeta primers and 13 Jbeta primers. Sequenced by immunoSEQ multiplex PCR; TCRdb stores in-frame clones only, minus some. Here the sample spans some 200,000 clones, more than 75% being singletons. The CDR3 length is 15 residues. V gave up 0 bases and J gave up 0 bases, with 7 bases separating them. Germline values: CDR1 SGHRS, CDR2 YFSETQ. This TCR was recovered from a woman aged 40 to 50 in good health and CMV-seronegative. The V and J genes are TRBV5-1 and TRBJ1-3; D gene ambiguous. Sequenced sample: PBMCs. The CDR3 sequence is CASSLGRYSGNTIYF. The CDR3 region has the DNA TGCGCCAGCAGCTTGGGCCGCTACTCTGGAAACACCATATATTTT.